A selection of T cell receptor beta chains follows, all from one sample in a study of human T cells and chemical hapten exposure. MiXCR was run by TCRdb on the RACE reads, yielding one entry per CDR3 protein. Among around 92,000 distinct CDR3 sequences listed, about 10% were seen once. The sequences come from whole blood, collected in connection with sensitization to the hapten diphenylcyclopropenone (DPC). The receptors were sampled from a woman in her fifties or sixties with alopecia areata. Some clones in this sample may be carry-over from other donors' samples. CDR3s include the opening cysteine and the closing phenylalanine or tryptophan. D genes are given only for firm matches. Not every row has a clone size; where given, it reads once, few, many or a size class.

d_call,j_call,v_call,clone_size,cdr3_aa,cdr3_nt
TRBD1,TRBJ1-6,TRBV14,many,CASSQQGAYNSPLHF,TGTGCCAGCAGCCAACAGGGGGCCTATAATTCACCCCTCCACTTT
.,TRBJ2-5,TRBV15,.,CATKLTIGGLGETQYF,TGTGCCACCAAGTTAACAATTGGGGGGCTAGGGGAGACCCAGTACTTC
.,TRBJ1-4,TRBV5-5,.,CASSFVTEKNEKLFF,TGTGCCAGCAGCTTTGTGACAGAAAAGAATGAAAAACTGTTTTTT
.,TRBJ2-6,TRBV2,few,CASRDGANVLTF,TGTGCCAGCAGGGACGGGGCCAACGTCCTGACTTTC
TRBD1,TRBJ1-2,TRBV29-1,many,CSVVDRGRPNYGYTF,TGCAGCGTTGTGGACAGGGGGCGGCCTAACTATGGCTACACCTTC
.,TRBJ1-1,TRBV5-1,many,CASSLGFGQTNTEAFF,TGCGCCAGCAGCTTGGGGTTCGGACAGACGAACACTGAAGCTTTCTTT
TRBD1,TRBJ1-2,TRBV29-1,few,CSVTGVRNYGYTF,TGCAGCGTGACAGGGGTGAGGAACTATGGCTACACCTTC
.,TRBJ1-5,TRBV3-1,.,CASSRGGRQPQHF,TGTGCCAGCAGCCGCGGAGGTCGGCAGCCCCAGCATTTT
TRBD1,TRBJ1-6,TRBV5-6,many,CASSPRTGGSYNSPLHF,TGTGCCAGCAGCCCCCGGACAGGGGGCTCCTATAATTCACCCCTCCACTTT
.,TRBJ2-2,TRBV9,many,CASMPQNTGELFF,TGTGCCAGCATGCCACAGAACACCGGGGAGCTGTTTTTT
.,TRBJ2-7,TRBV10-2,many,CASTIRSSYEQYF,TGCGCCAGCACGATCAGAAGCTCCTACGAGCAGTACTTC
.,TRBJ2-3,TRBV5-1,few,CASSFVGGTDTQYF,TGCGCCAGCAGCTTCGTAGGGGGGACAGATACGCAGTATTTT
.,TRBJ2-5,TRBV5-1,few,CASSYSTTAEETQYF,TGCGCCAGCAGTTATTCGACAACAGCCGAAGAGACCCAGTACTTC
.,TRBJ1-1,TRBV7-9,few,CASSLRSSNTEAFF,TGTGCCAGCAGCCTCAGAAGTTCGAACACTGAAGCTTTCTTT
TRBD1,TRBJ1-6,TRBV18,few,CASSPGTGTYNSPLHF,TGTGCCAGCTCACCAGGGACAGGAACCTATAATTCACCCCTCCACTTT
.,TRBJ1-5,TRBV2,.,CASSGGAGQPQHF,TGTGCCAGCAGTGGAGGGGCGGGTCAGCCCCAGCATTTT
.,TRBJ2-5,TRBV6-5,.,CASSSYPGEKETQYF,TGTGCCAGCAGTTCCTATCCAGGGGAAAAAGAGACCCAGTACTTC
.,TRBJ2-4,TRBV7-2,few,CASSFLVAKNIQYF,TGTGCCAGCAGCTTTTTAGTAGCCAAAAACATTCAGTACTTC
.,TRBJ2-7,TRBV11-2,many,CASRPGPRTYEQYF,TGTGCCAGCAGGCCGGGACCCCGCACCTACGAGCAGTACTTC
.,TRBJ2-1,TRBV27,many,CASSLWEGANEQFF,TGTGCCAGCAGTTTATGGGAAGGGGCCAATGAGCAGTTCTTC
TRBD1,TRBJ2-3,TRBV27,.,CASRHFRTGPDTQYF,TGTGCCAGCAGACACTTTCGGACAGGGCCAGATACGCAGTATTTT
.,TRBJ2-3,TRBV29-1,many,CSADKGQTWETDTQYF,TGCAGCGCGGACAAAGGACAAACCTGGGAGACAGATACGCAGTATTTT
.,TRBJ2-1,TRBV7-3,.,CASSLQGGSYNEQFF,TGTGCCAGCAGCTTGCAGGGGGGCTCCTACAATGAGCAGTTCTTC
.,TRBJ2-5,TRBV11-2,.,CASSRGGPETQYF,TGTGCCAGCAGCCGGGGTGGGCCAGAGACCCAGTACTTC
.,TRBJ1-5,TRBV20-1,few,CSASRAGQPQHF,TGCAGTGCTAGCAGGGCAGGTCAGCCCCAGCATTTT
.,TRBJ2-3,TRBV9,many,CASSVAGITTDTQYF,TGTGCCAGCAGCGTAGCTGGCATTACCACAGATACGCAGTATTTT
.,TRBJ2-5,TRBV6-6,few,CASRPAGFGETQYF,TGTGCCAGCAGACCAGCGGGCTTTGGGGAGACCCAGTACTTC
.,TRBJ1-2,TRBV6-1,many,CASSESSGSFYGYTF,TGTGCCAGCAGTGAGTCGTCGGGCTCGTTCTATGGCTACACCTTC
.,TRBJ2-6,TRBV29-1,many,CSAADYGSGANVLTF,TGCAGCGCAGCCGATTACGGCTCTGGGGCCAACGTCCTGACTTTC
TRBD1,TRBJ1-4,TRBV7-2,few,CASSAGTARINEKLFF,TGTGCCAGCAGCGCCGGGACAGCAAGGATTAATGAAAAACTGTTTTTT
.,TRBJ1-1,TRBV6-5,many,CAIAPTGGALGEAFF,TGTGCCATCGCCCCAACCGGGGGGGCCCTGGGCGAAGCTTTCTTT
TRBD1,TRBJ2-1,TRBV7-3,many,CASSPRQGANEQFF,TGTGCCAGCAGCCCTCGACAGGGGGCGAATGAGCAGTTCTTC
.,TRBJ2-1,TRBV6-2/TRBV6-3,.,CASTYYNEQFF,TGTGCCAGCACCTACTACAATGAGCAGTTCTTC
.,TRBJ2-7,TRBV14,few,CASSHRWGVTYEQYF,TGTGCCAGCAGCCATAGGTGGGGGGTTACCTACGAGCAGTACTTC
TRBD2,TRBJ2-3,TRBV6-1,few,CASSESSGGADTQYF,TGTGCCAGCAGTGAGTCTAGCGGGGGGGCGGATACGCAGTATTTT
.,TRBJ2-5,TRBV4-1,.,CASSYTYPLGNGETQYF,TGCGCCAGCAGCTACACGTATCCGCTTGGTAATGGAGAGACCCAGTACTTC
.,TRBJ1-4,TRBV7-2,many,CASSSNTRATNEKLFF,TGTGCCAGCAGCTCCAATACCCGTGCAACTAATGAAAAACTGTTTTTT
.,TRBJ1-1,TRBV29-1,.,CSGWAGMNTEAFF,TGCAGCGGATGGGCCGGAATGAACACTGAAGCTTTCTTT
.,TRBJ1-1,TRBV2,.,CASRDGGYTEAFF,TGTGCCAGCAGGGACGGGGGTTACACTGAAGCTTTCTTT
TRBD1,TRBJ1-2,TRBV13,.,CASSLAGQDNYGYTF,TGTGCCAGCAGCTTAGCAGGACAGGATAACTATGGCTACACCTTC
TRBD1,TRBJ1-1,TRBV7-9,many,CASSFDRGGTEAFF,TGTGCCAGCAGCTTTGACAGGGGCGGTACTGAAGCTTTCTTT
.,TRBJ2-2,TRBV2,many,CASSVRSNTGELFF,TGTGCCAGCAGTGTTCGGTCTAACACCGGGGAGCTGTTTTTT
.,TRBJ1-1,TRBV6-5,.,CASSPRAQMNTEAFF,TGTGCCAGCAGCCCAAGGGCACAGATGAACACTGAAGCTTTCTTT